The table lists the clone carrying this T cell receptor (beta chain) with a count of one. The antigen remains undetermined. Researchers reported that TCR beta cDNA libraries carried unique molecular identifiers. Yield was some 500,000 cDNA molecules from about 0.94 to 9.7 million T cells. TCRdb called the PCR reads again in MiXCR, with one record for every CDR3 protein. The data contain over 300,000 distinct CDR3 sequences, 30% to 45% of them singletons. Germline V lookup: CDR1 SGHTA, CDR2 FQGNSA. The V segment lost 5 bases and the J segment 4 bases; nucleotides outside the gene matches: 5. The CDR3 loop spans 14 amino acids. This specimen comes from a study of post-analysis software for immune sequencing data. Overall study results and limits: TRBV segments more frequent in patients than in controls numbered five and included TRBV5-6, TRBV5-1 and TRBV20-1.

The receptor was isolated from a girl aged 5 to 17 with multiple sclerosis. This chain joins TRBV7-2 and TRBJ2-5; 9 nucleotides line up with TRBD1. The sequencing sample was made of blood. In DNA form, the CDR3 reads TGTGCCAGCAGCAAAGACAGGGGGGTAGAGACCCAGTACTTC. It translates to CASSKDRGVETQYF.